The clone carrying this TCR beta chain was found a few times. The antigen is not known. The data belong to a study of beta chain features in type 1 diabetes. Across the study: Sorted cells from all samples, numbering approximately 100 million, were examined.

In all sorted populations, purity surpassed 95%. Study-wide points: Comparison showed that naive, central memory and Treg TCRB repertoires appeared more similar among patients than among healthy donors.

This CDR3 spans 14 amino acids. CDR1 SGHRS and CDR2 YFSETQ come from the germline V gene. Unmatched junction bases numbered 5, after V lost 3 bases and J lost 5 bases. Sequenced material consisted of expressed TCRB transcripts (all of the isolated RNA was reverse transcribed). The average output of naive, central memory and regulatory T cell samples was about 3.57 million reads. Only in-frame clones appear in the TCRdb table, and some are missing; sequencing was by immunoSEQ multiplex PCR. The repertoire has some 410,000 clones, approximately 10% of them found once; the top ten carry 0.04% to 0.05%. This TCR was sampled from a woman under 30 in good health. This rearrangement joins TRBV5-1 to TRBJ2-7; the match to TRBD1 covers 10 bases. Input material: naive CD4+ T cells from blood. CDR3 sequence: CASSSGTGEHEQYF. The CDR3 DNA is TGCGCCAGCAGCTCCGGGACAGGGGAGCACGAGCAGTACTTC.